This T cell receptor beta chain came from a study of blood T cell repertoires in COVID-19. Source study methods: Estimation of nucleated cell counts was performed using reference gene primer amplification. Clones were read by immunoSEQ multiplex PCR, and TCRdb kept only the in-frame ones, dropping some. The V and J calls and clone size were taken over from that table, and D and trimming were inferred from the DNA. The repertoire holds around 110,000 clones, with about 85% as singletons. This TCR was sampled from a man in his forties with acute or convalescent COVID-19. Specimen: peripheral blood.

In DNA, the CDR3 is TGCAGCGTTGATTCGGGGTTGGGCAAAAACATTCAGTACTTC. This encodes CSVDSGLGKNIQYF. The rearrangement links TRBV29-1 to TRBJ2-4; possible D gene TRBD2, 5 bases. This CDR3 comprises 14 residues. V gave up 3 bases and J gave up 3 bases, with 12 bases separating them. Germline CDR1 and CDR2: SQVTM and ANQGSEA. The full variable domain, in which reference TRBV29-1 and TRBJ2-4 provide the parts outside the CDR3, is SAVISQKPSRDICQRGTSLTIQCQVDSQVTMMFWYRQQPGQSLTLIATANQGSEATYESGFVIDKFPISRPNLTFSTLTVSNMSPEDSSIYLCSVDSGLGKNIQYFGAGTRLSVL.